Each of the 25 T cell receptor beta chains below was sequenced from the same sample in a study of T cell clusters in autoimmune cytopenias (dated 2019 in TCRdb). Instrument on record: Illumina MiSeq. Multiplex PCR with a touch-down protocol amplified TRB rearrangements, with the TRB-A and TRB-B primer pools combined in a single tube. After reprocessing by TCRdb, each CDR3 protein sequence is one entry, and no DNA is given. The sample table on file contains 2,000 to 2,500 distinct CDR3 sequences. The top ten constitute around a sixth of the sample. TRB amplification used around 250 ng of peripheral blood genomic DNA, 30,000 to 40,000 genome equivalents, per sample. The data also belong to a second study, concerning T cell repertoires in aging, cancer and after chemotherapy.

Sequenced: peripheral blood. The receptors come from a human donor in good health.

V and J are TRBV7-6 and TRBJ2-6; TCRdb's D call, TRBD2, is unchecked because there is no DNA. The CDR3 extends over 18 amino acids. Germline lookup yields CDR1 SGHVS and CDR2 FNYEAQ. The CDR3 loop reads CASSHSGRWVSGANVLTF.

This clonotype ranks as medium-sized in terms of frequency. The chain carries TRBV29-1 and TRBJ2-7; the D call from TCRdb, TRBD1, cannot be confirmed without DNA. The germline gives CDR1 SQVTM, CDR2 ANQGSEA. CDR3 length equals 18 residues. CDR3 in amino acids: CSVSSRTGGFQGLYEQYF.

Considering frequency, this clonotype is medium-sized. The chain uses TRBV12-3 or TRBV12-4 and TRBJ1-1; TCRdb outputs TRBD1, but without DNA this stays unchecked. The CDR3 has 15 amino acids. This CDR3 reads CASSPRPGVNTEAFF.

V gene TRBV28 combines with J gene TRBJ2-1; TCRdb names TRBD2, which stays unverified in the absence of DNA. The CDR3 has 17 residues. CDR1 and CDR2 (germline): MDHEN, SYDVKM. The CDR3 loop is CASSTPPGGGAYNEQFF.

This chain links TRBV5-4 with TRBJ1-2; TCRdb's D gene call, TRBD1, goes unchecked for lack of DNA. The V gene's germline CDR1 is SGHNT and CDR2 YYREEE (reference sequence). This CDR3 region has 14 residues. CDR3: CASSSPYRGQGYTF.

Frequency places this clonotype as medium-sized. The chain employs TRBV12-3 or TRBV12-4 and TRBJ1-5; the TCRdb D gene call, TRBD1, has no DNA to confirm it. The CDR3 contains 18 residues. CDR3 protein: CASSRTLYTGGRDQPQHF.

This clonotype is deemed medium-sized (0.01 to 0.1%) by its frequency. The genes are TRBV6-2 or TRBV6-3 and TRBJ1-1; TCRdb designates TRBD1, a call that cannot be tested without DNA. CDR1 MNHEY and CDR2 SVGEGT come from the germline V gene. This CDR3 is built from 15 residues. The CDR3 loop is CASSSPTGRMTEAFF.

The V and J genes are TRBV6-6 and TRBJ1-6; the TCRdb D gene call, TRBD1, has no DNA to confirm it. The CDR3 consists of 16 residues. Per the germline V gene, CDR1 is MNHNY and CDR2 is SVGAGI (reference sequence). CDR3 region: CASRILDRGNNSPLHF.

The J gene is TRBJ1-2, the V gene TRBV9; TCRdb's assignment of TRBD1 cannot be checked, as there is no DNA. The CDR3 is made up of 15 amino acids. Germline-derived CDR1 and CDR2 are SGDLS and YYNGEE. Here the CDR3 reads CASSATGLANYGYTF.

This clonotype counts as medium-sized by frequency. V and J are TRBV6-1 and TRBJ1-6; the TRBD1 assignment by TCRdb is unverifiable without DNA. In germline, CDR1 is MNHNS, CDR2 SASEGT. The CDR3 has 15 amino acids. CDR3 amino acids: CASMGQALNNSPLHF.

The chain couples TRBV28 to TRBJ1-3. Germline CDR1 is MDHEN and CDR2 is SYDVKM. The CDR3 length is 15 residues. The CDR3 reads CASSLQEPSGNTIYF.

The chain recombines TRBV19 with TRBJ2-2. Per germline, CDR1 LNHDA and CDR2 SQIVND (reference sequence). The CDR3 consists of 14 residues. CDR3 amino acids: CASSINRNTGELFF.

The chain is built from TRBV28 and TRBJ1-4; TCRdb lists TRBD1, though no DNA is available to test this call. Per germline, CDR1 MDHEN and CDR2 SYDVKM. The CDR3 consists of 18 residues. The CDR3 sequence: CASSPYPGTTVANEKLFF.

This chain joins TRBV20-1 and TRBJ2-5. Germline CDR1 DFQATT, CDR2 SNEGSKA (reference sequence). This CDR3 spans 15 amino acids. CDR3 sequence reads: CSAEAEIRSQETQYF.

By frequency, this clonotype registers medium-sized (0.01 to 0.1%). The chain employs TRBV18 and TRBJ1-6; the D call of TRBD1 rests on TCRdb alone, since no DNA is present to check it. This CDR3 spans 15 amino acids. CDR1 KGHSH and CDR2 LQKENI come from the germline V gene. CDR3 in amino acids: CASSPGQGYNSPLHF.

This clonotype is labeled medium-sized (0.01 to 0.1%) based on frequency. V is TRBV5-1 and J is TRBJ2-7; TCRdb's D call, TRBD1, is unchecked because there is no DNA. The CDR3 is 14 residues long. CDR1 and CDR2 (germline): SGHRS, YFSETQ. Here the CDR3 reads CASSPTGVSYEQYF.

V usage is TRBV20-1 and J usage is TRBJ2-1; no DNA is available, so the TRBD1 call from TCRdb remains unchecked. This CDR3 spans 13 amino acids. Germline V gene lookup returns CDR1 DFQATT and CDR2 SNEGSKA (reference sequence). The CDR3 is CSVHRGQVNEQFF.

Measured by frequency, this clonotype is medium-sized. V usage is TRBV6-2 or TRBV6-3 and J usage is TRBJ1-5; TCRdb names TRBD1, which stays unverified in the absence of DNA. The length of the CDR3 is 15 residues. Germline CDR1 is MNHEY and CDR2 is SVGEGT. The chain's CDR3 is CASSAAPKGNQPQHF.

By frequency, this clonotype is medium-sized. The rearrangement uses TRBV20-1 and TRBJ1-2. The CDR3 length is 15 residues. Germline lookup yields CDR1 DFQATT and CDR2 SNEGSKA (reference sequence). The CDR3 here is CSANGKRDSNYGYTF.

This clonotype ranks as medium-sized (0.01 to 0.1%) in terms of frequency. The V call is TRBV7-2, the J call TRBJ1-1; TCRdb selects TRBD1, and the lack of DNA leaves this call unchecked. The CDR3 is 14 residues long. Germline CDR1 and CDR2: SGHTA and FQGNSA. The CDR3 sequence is CASSPTPDGTEAFF.

The CDR3 reads CASSPPGSGANVLTF. The V gene is TRBV5-1, the J gene TRBJ2-6. The germline V gene has CDR1 SGHRS and CDR2 YFSETQ. The CDR3 consists of 15 residues.

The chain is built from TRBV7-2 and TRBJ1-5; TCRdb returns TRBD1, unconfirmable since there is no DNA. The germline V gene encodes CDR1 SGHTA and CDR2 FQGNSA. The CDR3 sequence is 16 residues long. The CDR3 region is CASSLLSGSGDQPQHF.

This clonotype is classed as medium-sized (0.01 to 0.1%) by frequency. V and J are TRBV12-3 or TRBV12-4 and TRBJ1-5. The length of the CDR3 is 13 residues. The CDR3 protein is CASSSRANQPQHF.

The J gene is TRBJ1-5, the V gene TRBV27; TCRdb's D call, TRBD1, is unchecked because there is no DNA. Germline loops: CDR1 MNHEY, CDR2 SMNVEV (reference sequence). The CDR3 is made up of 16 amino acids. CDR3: CASSADRVRSNQRQHF.

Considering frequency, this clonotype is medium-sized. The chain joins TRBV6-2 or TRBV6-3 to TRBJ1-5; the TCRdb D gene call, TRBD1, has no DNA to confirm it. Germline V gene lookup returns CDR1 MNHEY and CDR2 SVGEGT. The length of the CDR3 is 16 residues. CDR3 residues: CASSYSKAGANQPQHF.